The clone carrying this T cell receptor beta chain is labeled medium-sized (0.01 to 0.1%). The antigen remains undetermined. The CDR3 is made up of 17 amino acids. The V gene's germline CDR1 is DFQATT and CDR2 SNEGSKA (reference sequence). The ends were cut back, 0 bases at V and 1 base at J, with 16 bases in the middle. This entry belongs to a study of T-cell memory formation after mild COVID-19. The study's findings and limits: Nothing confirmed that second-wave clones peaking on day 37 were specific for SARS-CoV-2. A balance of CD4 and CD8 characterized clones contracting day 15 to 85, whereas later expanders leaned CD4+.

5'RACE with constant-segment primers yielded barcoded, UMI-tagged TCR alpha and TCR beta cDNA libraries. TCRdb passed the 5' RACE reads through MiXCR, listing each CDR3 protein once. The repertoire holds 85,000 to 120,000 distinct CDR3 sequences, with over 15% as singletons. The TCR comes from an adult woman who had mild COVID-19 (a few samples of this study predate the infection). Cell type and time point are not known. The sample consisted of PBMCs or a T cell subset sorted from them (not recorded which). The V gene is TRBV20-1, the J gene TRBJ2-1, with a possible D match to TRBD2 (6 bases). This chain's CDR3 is CSARDLPRDSSYNEQFF. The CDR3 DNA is TGCAGTGCTAGAGACTTACCCCGGGACTCGTCCTACAATGAGCAGTTCTTC.